This T cell receptor (beta chain) was documented in a study of CD8 T cells in ankylosing spondylitis. Whole-study results and caveats: In ankylosing spondylitis blood, a motif of about eight highly homologous TCR beta variants appeared characteristic. Some of the motif variants had earlier been found in reactive arthritis patients' fluid and blood.

A remark on this clonotype: Its antigen remains unidentified.

TCRdb re-called the 5' RACE reads through MiXCR, storing one row per CDR3 protein. Of 450,000 or so distinct CDR3 sequences detected, approximately 26% appear once; the ten largest clones hold 0.89%. The CDR3 runs to 16 residues. V lost 2 bases and J lost 7, with 21 bases in between. CDR1 SGHRS and CDR2 YFSETQ come from the germline V gene. This receptor was identified in a male donor with ankylosing spondylitis. Sequences were obtained from blood, either unsorted or a sorted T cell fraction (not recorded which). The chain uses TRBV5-1 and TRBJ1-1; the D is unclear. CDR3 in DNA: TGCGCCAGCAGCTTAGGTTTAGGGCGGTACATTGGTGAAGCTTTCTTT. Amino acids: CASSLGLGRYIGEAFF.